The 30 T cell receptor beta chains listed next were all sequenced from one sample in a study of shared clonotypes between healthy human individuals. Libraries were prepared by immunoSEQ multiplex PCR; TCRdb keeps only in-frame clonotypes and omits some of them. The data hold around 2,100,000 clones, with just under 95% observed a single time. Naive CD8 isolation took CD45RO-negative cells positively selected for CCR7 and excluded terminally differentiated effector memory CD45RA+ cells. Sequenced sample: naive CD8+ T cells sorted from blood. The receptors were gathered from a man aged 18-30 years in good health.

This chain connects TRBV28 to TRBJ1-5; TRBD1 matches 10 bases. The CDR3 runs to 16 residues. Germline CDR1 is MDHEN and CDR2 is SYDVKM. V shed 6 bases and J 6 bases; nucleotides not matched to a gene: 11. CDR3 coding DNA: TGTGCCAGCAGCTTACCGATTCGACAGGGGGCTCAGCCCCAGCATTTT. Translation: CASSLPIRQGAQPQHF.

This chain joins TRBV6-5 and TRBJ2-2; D call uncertain. V dropped 8 bases and J dropped 5 bases, with 15 bases sitting between them. CDR3 size: 14 residues. In germline, CDR1 is MNHEY, CDR2 SVGAGI. The CDR3 DNA reads TGTGCCAGCGCGCTCGTCGTACAGACCGGGGAGCTGTTTTTT. It specifies CASALVVQTGELFF.

The rearrangement joins TRBV11-1 to TRBJ2-7; tentative D call: TRBD1 (5 bases). The CDR3 contains 13 residues. Germline V gene sequence: CDR1 SGHAT, CDR2 FQDESV (reference sequence). V lost 4 bases, J lost 4 bases, and 11 bases lay in between. The CDR3 DNA is TGTGCCAGCAGCTATGGGGCCGGATACGAGCAGTACTTC. Residues: CASSYGAGYEQYF.

This chain connects TRBV2 to TRBJ1-1, with a weak D call TRBD1 (5 bases). The CDR3 runs to 12 residues. V shed 5 bases and J shed 8 bases, with 12 bases lying between them. Germline V CDR1 and CDR2: SNHLY, FYNNEI. CDR3 in amino acids: CASSPQAWEAFF. CDR3 nucleotides: TGTGCCAGCAGTCCACAGGCCTGGGAAGCTTTCTTT.

The genes are TRBV10-3 and TRBJ1-2; D uncertain. V was cut by 7 bases and J by 6 bases, with 15 bases left in between. CDR1 is ENHRY and CDR2 is SYGVKD in the germline V gene. The CDR3 is 13 amino acids. CDR3 loop: CAIMGPNGNGYTF. In nucleotides, the CDR3 is TGTGCCATCATGGGCCCCAACGGAAATGGCTACACCTTC.

The chain employs TRBV9 and TRBJ1-4; D is possibly TRBD1 (6 bases). The CDR3 is 16 residues long. CDR1 is SGDLS, CDR2 YYNGEE, per germline. Trimming removed 0 bases from V and 3 bases from J, with 12 bases in between. In DNA form, the CDR3 reads TGTGCCAGCAGCGTAGAGGGGGGACGGCCTAATGAAAAACTGTTTTTT. This codes for CASSVEGGRPNEKLFF.

Details on this clone: The sample carries other DNA sequences with the same CDR3. The CDR3 region has the DNA TGTGCCAGCAGCTTGGCGTTGAACACTGAAGCTTTCTTT. Translated, it gives CASSLALNTEAFF. V is TRBV7-6 and J is TRBJ1-1; no reliable D call. Deletions cut 3 bases from V and 0 bases from J, with 5 bases between. The CDR3 covers 13 residues. Looked up from germline, CDR1 is SGHVS and CDR2 is FNYEAQ.

The CDR3 bases are TGTGCCAGCAGGGTCCAAGGGGCAGATACGCAGTATTTT. Translated, it gives CASRVQGADTQYF. The chain has TRBV27 and TRBJ2-3, with D possibly being TRBD1 (5 bases). The CDR3 extends over 13 amino acids. The V end was cut by 6 bases, the J end by 4 bases, with 11 bases between. CDR1 is MNHEY, CDR2 SMNVEV, per germline (reference sequence).

This chain joins TRBV7-9 and TRBJ2-7; 11 nucleotides agree with TRBD1. There are 14 residues in the CDR3. V shed 4 bases, J shed 3 bases, and the junction held 2 bases outside the gene matches. Germline CDR1 is SEHNR and CDR2 is FQNEAQ (reference sequence). The CDR3 nucleotides are TGTGCCAGCAGCTCGGGACAGGGGGACTACGAGCAGTACTTC. This sequence encodes CASSSGQGDYEQYF.

As to this clone: The same CDR3 is also encoded by other DNA sequences in this sample. V and J are TRBV27 and TRBJ1-1, with D possibly matching TRBD1 (6 bases). Germline CDR1 MNHEY, CDR2 SMNVEV (reference sequence). The CDR3 consists of 14 residues. V was clipped by 2 bases and J by 3 bases, with 10 bases between them. DNA of the CDR3: TGTGCCAGCAGTTTAAACGGGGGCCACACTGAAGCTTTCTTT. Translating it yields CASSLNGGHTEAFF.

The CDR3 spells CASSSRQHNQPQHF. The CDR3 bases are TGTGCCAGCAGTTCCAGACAGCACAATCAGCCCCAGCATTTT. The chain carries TRBV27 and TRBJ1-5; possibly TRBD1 for D (5 bases). The CDR3 extends over 14 amino acids. Trimming took 4 bases from V and 3 from J, leaving 10 bases between them. Germline V gene data show CDR1 as MNHEY and CDR2 as SMNVEV (reference sequence).

The V call is TRBV10-2, the J call TRBJ2-7; TRBD2 aligns across 7 bases. CDR1 WSHSY and CDR2 SAAADI come from the germline V gene. The ends lost 5 bases at V and 2 bases at J; junction bases unmatched: 3. This CDR3 spans 13 amino acids. CDR3 DNA sequence: TGCGCCAGCAGTCCAGCGGGGACCTACGAGCAGTACTTC. Residues: CASSPAGTYEQYF.

This rearrangement joins TRBV6-1 to TRBJ1-2, with 7 nucleotides matching TRBD1. Trimming at V came to 6 bases and at J to 4 bases, leaving 2 bases not matched to a gene. Germline CDR1 is MNHNS and CDR2 is SASEGT. The CDR3 is 12 amino acids. CDR3 sequence (DNA): TGTGCCAGCAGGGGACAGACCTATGGCTACACCTTC. It specifies CASRGQTYGYTF.

V is TRBV28 and J is TRBJ2-7; D possibly corresponds to TRBD1 (5 bases). Germline-derived CDR1 and CDR2 are MDHEN and SYDVKM. The CDR3 contains 16 residues. Between the trimmed V and J ends, which lost 3 bases and 0 bases, there was a span of 15 bases. The CDR3 DNA is TGTGCCAGCAGTTTCTTGACAGAGGAGTTCTCCTACGAGCAGTACTTC. Encoded protein: CASSFLTEEFSYEQYF.

This rearrangement joins TRBV5-5 to TRBJ2-7, with D possibly called TRBD1 or TRBD2 (6 bases each). CDR1 is SGHKS, CDR2 YYEKEE, per germline (reference sequence). V dropped 0 bases and J dropped 3 bases, with 13 bases sitting between them. The CDR3 length is 15 residues. Here the CDR3 DNA reads TGTGCCAGCAGCTTGGGAGGGGGGCCAGACTACGAGCAGTACTTC. Amino acid sequence: CASSLGGGPDYEQYF.

The chain couples TRBV6-6 to TRBJ2-1; TRBD2 matches 7 bases. CDR3 length equals 14 residues. V was pared by 4 bases and J by 9 bases, with 9 bases of the junction left unmatched. Germline CDR1 is MNHNY and CDR2 is SVGAGI (reference sequence). The CDR3 DNA is TGTGCCAGCAGTTCCGGGGGGACCTCCCGTGAGCAGTTCTTC. It translates to CASSSGGTSREQFF.

J is TRBJ1-2 and V is TRBV6-1; D unresolved. The CDR3 has 13 amino acids. Trimming cost V 6 bases and J 1 base, with 9 bases left between them. Germline CDR1 and CDR2: MNHNS and SASEGT. DNA for the CDR3: TGTGCCAGCAGATTCACAGATAACTATGGCTACACCTTC. It is translated as CASRFTDNYGYTF.

This sequence joins TRBV11-2 and TRBJ1-1, with D maybe TRBD1 (5 bases). V was shortened by 2 bases and J by 5 bases, with 21 bases between the two germline ends. Germline CDR1 SGHAT, CDR2 FQNNGV. The CDR3 consists of 17 residues. The CDR3 region is CASSLIGLGELRTEAFF. CDR3 nucleotides: TGTGCCAGCAGCTTAATAGGGCTGGGGGAGTTGAGGACTGAAGCTTTCTTT.

V usage is TRBV9 and J usage is TRBJ2-3; TRBD2 agrees at 13 bases. V lost 3 bases and J lost 2; bases outside the gene matches: 6. The CDR3 extends over 17 amino acids. Germline V gene data show CDR1 as SGDLS and CDR2 as YYNGEE. The CDR3 loop is CASSAGLAGVLTDTQYF. The CDR3 coding sequence is TGTGCCAGCAGCGCCGGACTAGCGGGAGTTCTCACAGATACGCAGTATTTT.

This clone was recorded only once. This sample also contains other DNA sequences that code for the same CDR3. The chain recombines TRBV7-2 with TRBJ2-7; TRBD1 matches 9 bases. CDR1 and CDR2 (germline): SGHTA, FQGNSA. CDR3 length: 16 residues. The V segment lost 0 bases and the J segment 2 bases; nucleotides outside the gene matches: 5. The CDR3 loop is CASSLAGTGFPYEQYF. DNA of the CDR3: TGTGCCAGCAGCTTAGCCGGGACAGGGTTTCCCTACGAGCAGTACTTC. The variable domain in full, completed from reference TRBV7-2 and TRBJ2-7, reads GAGVSQSPSNKVTEKGKDVELRCDPISGHTALYWYRQSLGQGLEFLIYFQGNSAPDKSGLPSDRFSAERTGGSVSTLTIQRTQQEDSAVYLCASSLAGTGFPYEQYFGPGTRLTVT.

This clone was seen only once. The CDR3, as DNA: TGTGCCAGCAGCCCCCAGACAGGGATGAATGGCTACACCTTC. It specifies CASSPQTGMNGYTF. The chain has TRBV9 and TRBJ1-2, with 7 bases lining up with TRBD1. This CDR3 region has 14 residues. Germline V CDR1 and CDR2: SGDLS, YYNGEE. V trimming: 4 bases; J trimming: 6 bases; junction bases outside the gene matches: 9.

V and J are TRBV5-6 and TRBJ2-7, with TRBD1 matching over 7 bases. Germline CDR1 is SGHDT and CDR2 is YYEEEE. Trimming took 3 bases from V and 0 from J; bases not matched to a gene: 3. This CDR3 comprises 14 residues. The CDR3 DNA reads TGTGCCAGCAGCTGGTGGGACAGCTCCTACGAGCAGTACTTC. Its translation: CASSWWDSSYEQYF.

This chain links TRBV5-6 with TRBJ1-3, with 8 bases matching TRBD1. The CDR3 contains 17 residues. J lost 3 bases, V lost 0 bases, and 8 bases had no gene match. The germline V gene encodes CDR1 SGHDT and CDR2 YYEEEE. CDR3 coding DNA: TGTGCCAGCAGCTTGGAGAGATACAGGGGGTTTGGAAACACCATATATTTT. Its protein is CASSLERYRGFGNTIYF.

The V call is TRBV14, the J call TRBJ1-2; 9 nucleotides align to TRBD1. V trimming: 0 bases; J trimming: 5 bases; junction bases outside the gene matches: 4. The germline V gene has CDR1 SGHDN and CDR2 FVKESK. This CDR3 has 15 residues. In DNA form, the CDR3 reads TGTGCCAGCAGCCAAGATTACGGGACAGGGTATGGCTACACCTTC. The encoded protein is CASSQDYGTGYGYTF. Full variable domain (remainder filled in from reference TRBV14 and TRBJ1-2): EAGVTQFPSHSVIEKGQTVTLRCDPISGHDNLYWYRRVMGKEIKFLLHFVKESKQDESGMPNNRFLAERTGGTYSTLKVQPAELEDSGVYFCASSQDYGTGYGYTFGSGTRLTVV.

The chain combines TRBV9 with TRBJ2-3; the D gene could be TRBD1 or TRBD2 (5 bases each). The CDR3 consists of 16 residues. V lost 9 bases and J lost 6, with 26 bases in between. Germline CDR1 SGDLS, CDR2 YYNGEE. CDR3 in DNA: TGTGCCAACAACCCGAAACCCGGGGACGGTTGGGATACGCAGTATTTT. As protein: CANNPKPGDGWDTQYF.

This clone was detected only once. This chain uses TRBV10-3 with TRBJ2-7, with 9 positions matching TRBD2. This CDR3 comprises 16 residues. Germline V gene sequence: CDR1 ENHRY, CDR2 SYGVKD. J gave up 0 bases and V 6 bases, and 9 bases lay outside the gene matches. CDR3 nucleotide sequence: TGTGCCATCAGCCGCGAGCGGGAGGTAATCTCCTACGAGCAGTACTTC. This translates into CAISREREVISYEQYF.

As concerns this clone: Different DNA sequences within this sample yield the same CDR3. The chain links TRBV27 to TRBJ2-2, with D maybe TRBD1 (6 bases). The V end was cut by 5 bases, the J end by 0 bases, with 7 bases between. CDR3 length equals 14 residues. Germline V lookup: CDR1 MNHEY, CDR2 SMNVEV (reference sequence). CDR3 protein: CASSPGANTGELFF. The CDR3 nucleotides read TGTGCCAGCAGTCCAGGGGCGAACACCGGGGAGCTGTTTTTT.

This clone occurred once. This rearrangement joins TRBV27 to TRBJ2-7, with TRBD2 as a possible D gene (6 bases). Trimming left V 6 bases short and J 1 base short, with 13 bases between. Looked up from germline, CDR1 is MNHEY and CDR2 is SMNVEV (reference sequence). The CDR3 is made up of 14 amino acids. The CDR3 sequence: CASSARDLSYEQYF. CDR3 nucleotide sequence: TGTGCCAGCAGCGCCCGGGACTTATCCTACGAGCAGTACTTC.

The J gene is TRBJ2-6, the V gene TRBV28, with 10 positions matching TRBD1. CDR3 length: 16 residues. Germline trimming cut 6 bases from V and 2 bases from J; bases unmatched to any gene: 4. Per germline, CDR1 MDHEN and CDR2 SYDVKM. The CDR3 spells CASSGTGEPGANVLTF. The DNA for the CDR3 is TGTGCCAGCAGCGGGACAGGGGAGCCTGGGGCCAACGTCCTGACTTTC.

The chain is built from TRBV9 and TRBJ2-3, with 7 bases identical to TRBD1. V lost 3 bases, J lost 5 bases, and 9 bases stayed unmatched. Germline V gene data show CDR1 as SGDLS and CDR2 as YYNGEE. The CDR3 covers 15 residues. CDR3 sequence: CASSDRTGLGDTQYF. In DNA, the CDR3 is TGTGCCAGCAGCGATCGGACAGGCCTCGGAGATACGCAGTATTTT.